These 20 T cell receptor beta chains originate from one sample sequenced in a study of T cells after yellow fever vaccination. TCRdb independently ran MiXCR on the 5' RACE reads; one entry per CDR3 protein. Found here are under 80,000 distinct CDR3 sequences, about 7% of them singletons; the top ten hold 35% to 45%. The source material was CD8+ T cells sorted from PBMCs, sampled 15 days after the yellow fever booster vaccination. The source is a man aged 25-45 years who received the YFV17D yellow fever vaccine.

The gene calls are TRBV7-2 and TRBJ2-7; D may be TRBD2 (6 bases). The J call may be faulty, since TRBJ2-1 better matches the DNA end. The CDR3 is 15 amino acids. Looked up from germline, CDR1 is SGHTA and CDR2 is FQGNSA. DNA of the CDR3: TGTGCCAGCAGCTTAGTTGGCGGGATATTCTACGAGCAGTTCTTC. It translates to CASSLVGGIFYEQFF.

In this sample, this clonotype turned up many times. The chain combines TRBV2 with TRBJ1-1, with D unclear. Germline assignment: CDR1 SNHLY and CDR2 FYNNEI. This CDR3 has 14 residues. Trimming cost V 2 bases and J 9 bases, with 16 bases left between them. The CDR3 nucleotides are TGTGCCAGCAGTGAATTCTCGGCAGGAGGACAAGCTTTCTTT. Translated, it gives CASSEFSAGGQAFF. The variable domain in full, with the rest retrieved from reference TRBV2 and TRBJ1-1, is EPEVTQTPSHQVTQMGQEVILRCVPISNHLYFYWYRQILGQKVEFLVSFYNNEISEKSEIFDDQFSVERPDGSNFTLKIRSTKLEDSAMYFCASSEFSAGGQAFFGQGTRLTVV.

This clonotype was detected ten times or more. The rearrangement joins TRBV27 to TRBJ2-1; D may match TRBD1 or TRBD2 (5 bases each). The CDR3 is 15 amino acids. CDR1 and CDR2 from the germline V gene are MNHEY and SMNVEV (reference sequence). V gave up 6 bases and J gave up 9 bases, with 21 bases separating them. DNA of the CDR3: TGTGCCAGCAGCCTCGGGGCGTTACTAGGCGGTGAGCAGTTCTTC. This sequence encodes CASSLGALLGGEQFF.

This clonotype was seen repeatedly, ten times or more. V gene TRBV29-1 combines with J gene TRBJ2-3, with TRBD1 matching 11 bases. In germline, CDR1 is SQVTM, CDR2 ANQGSEA. V was clipped by 4 bases and J by 8 bases; unmatched bases: 8. This CDR3 contains 14 residues. CDR3 in amino acids: CSVAGQGAGATQYF. DNA of the CDR3: TGCAGCGTTGCCGGACAGGGGGCTGGGGCTACGCAGTATTTT.

This clonotype has a count of ten or more. The chain combines TRBV4-2 with TRBJ2-7, with TRBD1 matching 7 bases. This CDR3 spans 13 amino acids. The germline V gene has CDR1 LGHNA and CDR2 YNFKEQ. V trimming: 5 bases; J trimming: 3 bases; junction bases outside the gene matches: 4. The CDR3 bases are TGTGCCAGCAGCTTGGGACAGATCTACGAGCAGTACTTC. Residues: CASSLGQIYEQYF.

In this sample, this clonotype turned up a few times. This chain joins TRBV4-2 and TRBJ2-2, with TRBD2 matching over 14 bases. V was clipped by 4 bases and J by 2 bases; unmatched bases: 6. CDR3 length equals 18 residues. Germline CDR1 reads LGHNA; CDR2 reads YNFKEQ. The CDR3 spells CASSPAGLAGDNTGELFF. In DNA form, the CDR3 reads TGTGCCAGCAGCCCAGCGGGACTAGCGGGGGATAACACCGGGGAGCTGTTTTTT.

This clonotype appeared many times. The chain couples TRBV2 to TRBJ2-5, with 7 bases aligning to TRBD2. V dropped 7 bases and J dropped 4; count of bases not matched to a gene: 12. The CDR3 runs 15 residues. Germline CDR1 is SNHLY and CDR2 is FYNNEI. The CDR3 protein is CASISSRGSAETQYF. The CDR3 nucleotides read TGTGCCAGCATAAGTTCTCGCGGGAGTGCAGAGACCCAGTACTTC. Combining the CDR3 with reference TRBV2 and TRBJ2-5 gives the whole variable domain EPEVTQTPSHQVTQMGQEVILRCVPISNHLYFYWYRQILGQKVEFLVSFYNNEISEKSEIFDDQFSVERPDGSNFTLKIRSTKLEDSAMYFCASISSRGSAETQYFGPGTRLLVL.

This clonotype was recorded at least ten times. The V and J genes are TRBV29-1 and TRBJ2-3; no clear D gene. Germline V CDR1 and CDR2: SQVTM, ANQGSEA. V lost 4 bases and J 7 bases, leaving 15 bases between the germline ends. The length of the CDR3 is 13 residues. The DNA of the CDR3 is TGCAGCGTTGTACAGCCCACCCGCTATACGCAGTATTTT. This codes for CSVVQPTRYTQYF.

A few counts support this clonotype. The rearrangement uses TRBV4-2 and TRBJ2-1, with 13 bases aligning to TRBD2. CDR3 length equals 17 residues. With 4 bases clipped from V and 8 bases from J, the junction kept 11 bases outside the gene matches. Germline lookup yields CDR1 LGHNA and CDR2 YNFKEQ. CDR3 DNA: TGTGCCAGCAGCCCGCCCATGACTAGCGGGAGGCGCCATGAGCAGTTCTTC. Its protein product is CASSPPMTSGRRHEQFF.

This clonotype was seen many times. This chain connects TRBV5-1 to TRBJ2-1; D possibly corresponds to TRBD2 (5 bases). V lost 7 bases and J lost 4, with 9 bases in between. Per the germline V gene, CDR1 is SGHRS and CDR2 is YFSETQ. CDR3 length: 12 amino acids. CDR3 bases: TGCGCCAGCTCTGGCGGGTACAATGAGCAGTTCTTC. This translates into CASSGGYNEQFF.

This clonotype was counted many times. This sequence joins TRBV5-1 and TRBJ2-1; TRBD1 might be the D (5 bases). Trimming cost V 4 bases and J 2 bases, with 13 bases left between them. Germline V lookup: CDR1 SGHRS, CDR2 YFSETQ. This CDR3 contains 15 residues. CDR3: CASSPISGPYNEQFF. The CDR3 nucleotides read TGCGCCAGCAGCCCCATCTCAGGGCCCTACAATGAGCAGTTCTTC.

This clonotype has at least ten counts. In nucleotides, the CDR3 is TGCAGCGTTGATAAGCTGGATGAAAAACTGTTTTTT. As protein: CSVDKLDEKLFF. The chain combines TRBV29-1 with TRBJ1-4; D is unclear. Germline V gene lookup returns CDR1 SQVTM and CDR2 ANQGSEA. The CDR3 extends over 12 amino acids. V was pared by 3 bases and J by 6 bases, with 8 bases between.

At least ten counts were recorded for this clonotype. The rearrangement uses TRBV20-1 and TRBJ2-3; tentative D call: TRBD2 (5 bases). Germline V gene data show CDR1 as DFQATT and CDR2 as SNEGSKA (reference sequence). This CDR3 has 12 residues. The CDR3 here is CGGVDGPDTQYF. CDR3 sequence (DNA): TGCGGAGGCGTCGACGGGCCAGATACGCAGTATTTT.

This clonotype was seen at least ten times. CDR3 sequence reads: CASSQDYGQETQYF. The CDR3 nucleotides are TGTGCCAGCAGTCAAGATTATGGCCAAGAGACCCAGTACTTC. The chain joins TRBV27 to TRBJ2-5; D not resolved. This CDR3 has 14 residues. Trimming left V 5 bases short and J 1 base short, with 11 bases between. Per the germline V gene, CDR1 is MNHEY and CDR2 is SMNVEV (reference sequence).

This clonotype has a count of ten or more. V is TRBV6-5 and J is TRBJ1-1; D unresolved. Germline CDR1 is MNHEY and CDR2 is SVGAGI. The CDR3 runs 14 residues. V lost 2 bases, J lost 4 bases, and 11 bases lay in between. The CDR3 region has the DNA TGTGCCAGCAGTTACCAGATCCGGGGCACTGAAGCTTTCTTT. Translating it yields CASSYQIRGTEAFF.

In this sample, this clonotype turned up many times. J is TRBJ1-4 and V is TRBV6-2 or TRBV6-3; tentatively, D is TRBD1 (5 bases). The CDR3 contains 12 residues. CDR1 is MNHEY, CDR2 SVGEGT, per germline. V was trimmed by 2 bases and J by 14 bases, leaving 12 bases between them. DNA for the CDR3: TGTGCCAGCAGTTACGGGGACGGGCGGCTGTTTTTT. Its translation is CASSYGDGRLFF.

Many counts were recorded for this clonotype. The rearrangement joins TRBV5-1 to TRBJ2-1; D is undetermined. The V gene lost 0 bases and the J gene lost 15 bases, with 10 bases spanning the gap. Germline V CDR1 and CDR2: SGHRS, YFSETQ. The CDR3 covers 11 residues. The CDR3 reads CASSLGPDAFF. In nucleotides, the CDR3 is TGCGCCAGCAGCTTGGGGCCAGATGCGTTCTTC.

This clonotype was observed at least ten times. The chain couples TRBV20-1 to TRBJ1-2; 7 positions match TRBD1. Germline-derived CDR1 and CDR2 are DFQATT and SNEGSKA (reference sequence). This CDR3 comprises 15 residues. The V and J ends lost 0 bases and 4 bases, in that order; junction bases with no gene match: 8. The CDR3 DNA sequence: TGCAGTGCTAGAGATCTTGGAACAGGGGTCTATGGCTACACCTTC. Its protein product is CSARDLGTGVYGYTF.

At least ten counts were recorded for this clonotype. The chain couples TRBV9 to TRBJ2-1; 12 positions match TRBD2. Germline V gene sequence: CDR1 SGDLS, CDR2 YYNGEE. This CDR3 contains 18 residues. V trimming: 3 bases; J trimming: 0 bases; junction bases outside the gene matches: 7. CDR3 nucleotides: TGTGCCAGCAGCGACGGGACTAGCGGGCCGAGCTCCTACAATGAGCAGTTCTTC. The encoded protein is CASSDGTSGPSSYNEQFF.

This clonotype turned up a few times. The rearrangement joins TRBV30 to TRBJ2-5; weak D call: TRBD2 (5 bases). V was clipped by 3 bases and J by 2 bases, with 7 bases between them. The CDR3 loop spans 12 amino acids. CDR1 and CDR2 (germline): GTSNPN, SVGIG (reference sequence). The CDR3 is CAWRGVQETQYF. DNA of the CDR3: TGTGCCTGGAGGGGAGTTCAAGAGACCCAGTACTTC.